This record covers a single T cell receptor beta chain. Its antigen is undetermined. Regarding donors, all were healthy bone marrow donors. The entry originates in a study of cytomegalovirus exposure and HLA in healthy donors. Primers: 60 Vbeta forward and 13 Jbeta reverse. Method: immunoSEQ multiplex PCR; TCRdb's copy keeps in-frame clones and lacks some. The sample contains tens of thousands of clones, roughly 73% of which appear only once. Overall study results and limits: Per a prior analysis, the majority of TCR beta V segments were productive roughly 90% or roughly 30% of the time.

The clonotype was recovered from a man in his forties or fifties in good health and CMV-seronegative. The sequenced sample consisted of PBMCs.

CDR3 DNA sequence: TGTGCCAGCAGTCCTCGACTGGGGCACGGGGAGCTGTTTTTT. This sequence encodes CASSPRLGHGELFF. The genes are TRBV6-1 and TRBJ2-2; possibly TRBD1 for D (5 bases). The CDR3 spans 14 residues. V lost 5 bases, J lost 7 bases, and 14 bases lay in between. Germline CDR1 MNHNS, CDR2 SASEGT.